This T cell receptor (beta chain) was found in a study of blood T cell repertoires in COVID-19. Study at large: Italy, Spain and the United States were the sources of the convalescent and acute COVID-19 samples. The analysed material was cDNA or gDNA that came from T cells, B-cell-depleted T cells, or PBMCs.

Authors' data handling: It was from reference gene primer amplification that nucleated cell counts were estimated. Libraries were prepared by immunoSEQ multiplex PCR; TCRdb keeps only in-frame clonotypes and omits some of them. The V and J calls and clone size were taken over from that table, and D and trimming were inferred from the DNA. The sample consists of about 100,000 clones, 70% to 80% of them appearing once. The clonotype was recovered from an older man with active or convalescent COVID-19. Sequenced material: peripheral blood.

The CDR3 DNA reads as TGTGCCAGCTTCAGGACAGGGGGCGTCGAGCAGTACTTC. It encodes CASFRTGGVEQYF. The genes are TRBV2 and TRBJ2-7; 11 positions match TRBD1. Germline V gives CDR1 SNHLY, CDR2 FYNNEI. Trimming at V came to 8 bases and at J to 6 bases, leaving 6 bases not matched to a gene. The CDR3 runs to 13 residues.